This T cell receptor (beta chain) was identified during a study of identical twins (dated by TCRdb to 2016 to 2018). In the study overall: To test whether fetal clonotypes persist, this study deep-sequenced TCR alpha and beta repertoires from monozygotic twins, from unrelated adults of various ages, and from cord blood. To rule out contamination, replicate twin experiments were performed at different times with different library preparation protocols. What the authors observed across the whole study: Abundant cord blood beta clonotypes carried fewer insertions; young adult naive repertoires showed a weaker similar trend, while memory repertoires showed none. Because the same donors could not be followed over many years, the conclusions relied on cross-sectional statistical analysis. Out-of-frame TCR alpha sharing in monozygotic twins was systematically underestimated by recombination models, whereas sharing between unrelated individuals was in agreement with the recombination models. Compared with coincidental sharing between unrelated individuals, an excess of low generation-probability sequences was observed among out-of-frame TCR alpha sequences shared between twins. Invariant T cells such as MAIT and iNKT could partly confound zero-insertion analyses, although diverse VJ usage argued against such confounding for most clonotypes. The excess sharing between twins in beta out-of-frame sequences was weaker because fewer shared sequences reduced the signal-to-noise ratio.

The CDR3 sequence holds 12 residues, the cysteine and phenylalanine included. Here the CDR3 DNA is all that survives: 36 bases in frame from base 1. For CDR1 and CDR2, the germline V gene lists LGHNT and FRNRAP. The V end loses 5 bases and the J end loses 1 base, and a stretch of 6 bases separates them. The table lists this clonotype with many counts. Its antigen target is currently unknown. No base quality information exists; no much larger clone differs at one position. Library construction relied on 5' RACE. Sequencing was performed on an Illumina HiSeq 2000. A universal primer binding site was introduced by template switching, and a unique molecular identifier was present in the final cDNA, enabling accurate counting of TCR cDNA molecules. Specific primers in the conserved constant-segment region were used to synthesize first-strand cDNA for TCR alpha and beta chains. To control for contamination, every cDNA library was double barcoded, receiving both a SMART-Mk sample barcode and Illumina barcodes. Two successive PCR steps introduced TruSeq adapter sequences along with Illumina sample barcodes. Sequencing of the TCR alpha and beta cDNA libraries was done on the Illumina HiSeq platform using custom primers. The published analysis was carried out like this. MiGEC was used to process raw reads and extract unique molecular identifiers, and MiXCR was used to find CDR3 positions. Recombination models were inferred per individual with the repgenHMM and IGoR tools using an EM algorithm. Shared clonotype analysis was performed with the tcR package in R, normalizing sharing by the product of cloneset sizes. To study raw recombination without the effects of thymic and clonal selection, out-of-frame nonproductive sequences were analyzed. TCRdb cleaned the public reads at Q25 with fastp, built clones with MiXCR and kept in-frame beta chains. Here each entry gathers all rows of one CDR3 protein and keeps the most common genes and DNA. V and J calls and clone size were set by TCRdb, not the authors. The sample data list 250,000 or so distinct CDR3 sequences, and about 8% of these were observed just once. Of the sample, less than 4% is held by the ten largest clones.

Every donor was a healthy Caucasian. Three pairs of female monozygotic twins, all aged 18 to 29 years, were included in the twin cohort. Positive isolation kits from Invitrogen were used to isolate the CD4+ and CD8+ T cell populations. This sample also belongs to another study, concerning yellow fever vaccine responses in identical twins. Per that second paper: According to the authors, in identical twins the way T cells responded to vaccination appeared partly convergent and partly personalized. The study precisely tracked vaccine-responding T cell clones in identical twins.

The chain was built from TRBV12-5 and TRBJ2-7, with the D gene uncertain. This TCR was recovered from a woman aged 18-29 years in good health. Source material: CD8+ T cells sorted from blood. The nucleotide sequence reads TGTGCTAGTGGTCCAACTTCCTACGAGCAGTACTTC. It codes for CASGPTSYEQYF.